A selection of T cell receptor beta chains follows, all from one sample in a study of blood T cell repertoires in COVID-19. Some clones are missing from TCRdb's copy, which holds only in-frame ones; the method was immunoSEQ multiplex PCR. The sample includes approximately 210,000 clones, 70% to 90% of them seen just once. Sequencing was carried out using peripheral blood. All receptors derive from a man aged 55-75 years with COVID-19, enrolled during active disease. The CDR3 runs from the conserved cysteine through the conserved F or W. A D gene is named only where the DNA matches it firmly. Size is omitted from some rows. Given values are once, few, many or a class for expanded clones.

j_call,clone_size,v_call,d_call,cdr3_aa,cdr3_nt
TRBJ1-5,-,TRBV15,TRBD1,CAATTGVGQPQHF,TGTGCCGCTACGACAGGGGTAGGTCAGCCCCAGCATTTT
TRBJ2-7,-,TRBV12-3/TRBV12-4,-,CASSPGGYEQYF,TGTGCCAGCAGTCCGGGTGGCTACGAGCAGTACTTC
TRBJ2-7,-,TRBV10-2,-,CASSFRGEQYF,TGCGCCAGCAGTTTTAGGGGGGAGCAGTACTTC
TRBJ2-4,-,TRBV18,TRBD1,CASSPPGQKNIQYF,TGTGCCAGCTCACCACCGGGACAGAAAAACATTCAGTACTTC
TRBJ1-5,-,TRBV19,-,CASSISRFNQPQHF,TGTGCCAGTAGTATAAGTCGGTTCAATCAGCCCCAGCATTTT
TRBJ1-1,-,TRBV29-1,-,CRAIQGSTEAFF,TGCAGGGCTATTCAGGGCAGCACTGAAGCTTTCTTT
TRBJ1-3,-,TRBV12-5,-,CASGFQSGSGNTIYF,TGTGCTAGTGGTTTTCAGTCTGGCTCTGGAAACACCATATATTTT
TRBJ1-5,few,TRBV7-8,-,CASTLIPRSNQPQHF,TGTGCCAGCACCCTCATTCCACGGAGCAATCAGCCCCAGCATTTT
TRBJ1-2,-,TRBV9,-,CASSVGRGNYGYTF,TGTGCCAGCAGCGTAGGAAGGGGGAACTATGGCTACACCTTC
TRBJ2-3,-,TRBV7-6,TRBD1,CASSLSRDRDDTDTQYF,TGTGCCAGCAGCCTGTCCCGGGACAGGGACGACACAGATACGCAGTATTTT
TRBJ2-1,-,TRBV18,-,CASSPSGGTANEQFF,TGTGCCAGCTCACCCTCGGGCGGGACAGCTAATGAGCAGTTCTTC
TRBJ2-1,few,TRBV29-1,-,CSVGRSANEQFF,TGCAGCGTTGGCCGCAGTGCCAATGAGCAGTTCTTC
TRBJ1-3,-,TRBV9,-,CASSSSASGNTIYF,TGTGCCAGCAGCTCCTCTGCGTCTGGAAACACCATATATTTT
TRBJ1-4,once,TRBV5-4,-,CASRAGNNEKLFF,TGTGCCAGCAGGGCAGGAAACAATGAAAAACTGTTTTTT
TRBJ2-1,-,TRBV7-9,TRBD2,CASSLSGRVGEQFF,TGTGCCAGCAGCCTTAGCGGGAGGGTAGGTGAGCAGTTCTTC
TRBJ2-1,-,TRBV19,-,CASSPGTLNNEQFF,TGTGCCAGTAGTCCAGGGACACTTAACAATGAGCAGTTCTTC
TRBJ1-1,once,TRBV27,-,CASSFVAVRTEAFF,TGTGCCAGCAGTTTCGTTGCGGTTCGTACTGAAGCTTTCTTT
TRBJ2-5,-,TRBV9,TRBD1,CASSVAGQNQETQYF,TGTGCCAGCAGCGTAGCGGGACAGAACCAAGAGACCCAGTACTTC
TRBJ1-1,-,TRBV6-5,-,CASSYLQGNTEAFF,TGTGCCAGCAGTTACTTGCAGGGGAACACTGAAGCTTTCTTT
TRBJ2-3,-,TRBV11-2,-,CASSFADTRSTDTQYF,TGTGCCAGCAGCTTCGCGGACACCCGTAGCACAGATACGCAGTATTTT
TRBJ1-4,-,TRBV15,TRBD1,CATSRGDREREKLFF,TGTGCCACCAGCAGAGGAGACAGGGAAAGGGAAAAACTGTTTTTT
TRBJ2-1,-,TRBV30,TRBD1,CAWSYGTGVVQFF,TGTGCCTGGAGTTACGGGACAGGGGTTGTGCAGTTCTTC
TRBJ1-3,-,TRBV7-9,TRBD1,CASSPNLGTGYDGNTIYF,TGTGCCAGCAGCCCGAACCTAGGGACAGGGTATGATGGAAACACCATATATTTT